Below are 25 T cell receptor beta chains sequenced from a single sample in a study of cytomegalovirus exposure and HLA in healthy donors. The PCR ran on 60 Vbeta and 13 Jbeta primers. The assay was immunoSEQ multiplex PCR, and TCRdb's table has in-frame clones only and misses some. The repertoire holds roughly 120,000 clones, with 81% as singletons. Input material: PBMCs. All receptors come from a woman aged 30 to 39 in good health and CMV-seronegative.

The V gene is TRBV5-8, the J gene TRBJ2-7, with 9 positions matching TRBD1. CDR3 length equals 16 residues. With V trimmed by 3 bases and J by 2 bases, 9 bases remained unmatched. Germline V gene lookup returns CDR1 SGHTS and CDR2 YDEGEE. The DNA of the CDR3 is TGTGCCAGCAGCTCTAGGACAGGGGCATACCCCTACGAGCAGTACTTC. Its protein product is CASSSRTGAYPYEQYF.

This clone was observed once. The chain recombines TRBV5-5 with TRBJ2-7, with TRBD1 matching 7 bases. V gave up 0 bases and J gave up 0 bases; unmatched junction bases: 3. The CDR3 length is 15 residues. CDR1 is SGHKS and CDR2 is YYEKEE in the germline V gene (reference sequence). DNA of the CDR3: TGTGCCAGCAGCTTGGAGGCAGGGGGCTCCTACGAGCAGTACTTC. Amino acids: CASSLEAGGSYEQYF.

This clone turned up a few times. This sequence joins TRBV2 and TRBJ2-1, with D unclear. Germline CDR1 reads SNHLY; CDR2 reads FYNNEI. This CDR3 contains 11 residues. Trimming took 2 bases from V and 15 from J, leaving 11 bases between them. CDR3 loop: CASSESPTRFF. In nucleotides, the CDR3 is TGTGCCAGCAGTGAAAGCCCGACTCGGTTCTTC. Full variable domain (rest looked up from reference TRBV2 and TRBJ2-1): EPEVTQTPSHQVTQMGQEVILRCVPISNHLYFYWYRQILGQKVEFLVSFYNNEISEKSEIFDDQFSVERPDGSNFTLKIRSTKLEDSAMYFCASSESPTRFFGPGTRLTVL.

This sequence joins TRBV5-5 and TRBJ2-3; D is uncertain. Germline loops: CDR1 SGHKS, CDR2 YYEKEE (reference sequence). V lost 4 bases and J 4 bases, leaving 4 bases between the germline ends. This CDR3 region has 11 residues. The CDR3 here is CASSLADTQYF. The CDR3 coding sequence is TGTGCCAGCAGCCTCGCAGATACGCAGTATTTT. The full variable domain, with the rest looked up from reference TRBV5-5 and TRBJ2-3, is DAGVTQSPTHLIKTRGQQVTLRCSPISGHKSVSWYQQVLGQGPQFIFQYYEKEERGRGNFPDRFSARQFPNYSSELNVNALLLGDSALYLCASSLADTQYFGPGTRLTVL.

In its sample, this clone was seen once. The CDR3, as DNA: TGTGCCAGCAGCGTATCGGTTTCGGTTCCACTGAGGGGGCGCGGGTCACCCCTCCACTTT. Translation: CASSVSVSVPLRGRGSPLHF. V usage is TRBV9 and J usage is TRBJ1-6, with 7 bases that match TRBD1. The junction had 23 bases not matched to a gene; V was cut back by 1 base and J by 10 bases. The germline V gene has CDR1 SGDLS and CDR2 YYNGEE. This CDR3 is built from 20 residues.

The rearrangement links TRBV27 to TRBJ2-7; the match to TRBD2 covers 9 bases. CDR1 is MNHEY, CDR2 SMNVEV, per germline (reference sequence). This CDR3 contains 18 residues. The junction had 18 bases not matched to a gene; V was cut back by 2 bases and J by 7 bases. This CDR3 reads CASSLAPVGGRAAREQYF. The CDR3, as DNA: TGTGCCAGCAGTTTAGCCCCCGTCGGCGGGAGGGCCGCGAGGGAGCAGTACTTC.

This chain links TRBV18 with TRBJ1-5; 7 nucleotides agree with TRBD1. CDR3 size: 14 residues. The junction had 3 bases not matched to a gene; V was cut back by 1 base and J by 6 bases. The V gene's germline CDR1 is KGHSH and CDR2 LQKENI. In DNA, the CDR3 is TGTGCCAGCTCACCACTTACAGGGGTTCAGCCCCAGCATTTT. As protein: CASSPLTGVQPQHF. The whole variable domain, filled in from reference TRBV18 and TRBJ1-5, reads NAGVMQNPRHLVRRRGQEARLRCSPMKGHSHVYWYRQLPEEGLKFMVYLQKENIIDESGMPKERFSAEFPKEGPSILRIQQVVRGDSAAYFCASSPLTGVQPQHFGDGTRLSIL.

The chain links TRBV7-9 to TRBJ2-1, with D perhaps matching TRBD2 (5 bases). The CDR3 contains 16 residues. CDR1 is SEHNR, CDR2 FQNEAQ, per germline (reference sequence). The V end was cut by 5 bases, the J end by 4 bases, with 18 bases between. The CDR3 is CASSPGLLSEYNEQFF. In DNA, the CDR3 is TGTGCCAGCAGCCCAGGACTCCTTAGCGAATACAATGAGCAGTTCTTC.

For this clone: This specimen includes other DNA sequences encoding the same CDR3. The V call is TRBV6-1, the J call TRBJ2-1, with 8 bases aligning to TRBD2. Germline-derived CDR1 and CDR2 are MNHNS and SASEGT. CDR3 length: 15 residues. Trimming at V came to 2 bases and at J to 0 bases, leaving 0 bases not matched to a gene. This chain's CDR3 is CASSELAGSYNEQFF. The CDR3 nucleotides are TGTGCCAGCAGTGAACTAGCGGGCTCCTACAATGAGCAGTTCTTC.

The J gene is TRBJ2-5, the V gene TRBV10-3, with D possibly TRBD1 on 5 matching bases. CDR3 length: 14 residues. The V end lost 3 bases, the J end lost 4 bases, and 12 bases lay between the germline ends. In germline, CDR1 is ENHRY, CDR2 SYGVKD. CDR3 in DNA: TGTGCCATCAGTGATGGCCCCCAGGGAGAGACCCAGTACTTC. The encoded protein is CAISDGPQGETQYF.

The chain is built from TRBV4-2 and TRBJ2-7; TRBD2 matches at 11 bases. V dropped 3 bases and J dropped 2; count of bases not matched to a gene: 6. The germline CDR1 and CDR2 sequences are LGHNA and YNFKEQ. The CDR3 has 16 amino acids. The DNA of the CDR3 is TGTGCCAGCAGCCAGTCCTTAGCGGGAGGGACCTACGAGCAGTACTTC. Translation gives CASSQSLAGGTYEQYF.

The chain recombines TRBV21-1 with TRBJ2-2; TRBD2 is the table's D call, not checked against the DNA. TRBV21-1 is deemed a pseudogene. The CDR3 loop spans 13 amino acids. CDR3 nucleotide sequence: TGTGCCAGCAGCAAACTCCTGACCGGGGAGCTGTTTTTT. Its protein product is CASSKLLTGELFF.

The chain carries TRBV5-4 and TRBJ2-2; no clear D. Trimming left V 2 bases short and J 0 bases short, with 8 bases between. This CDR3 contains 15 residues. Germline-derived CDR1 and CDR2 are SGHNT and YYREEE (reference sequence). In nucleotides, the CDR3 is TGTGCCAGCAGCTTAGATCTAGCGAACACCGGGGAGCTGTTTTTT. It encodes CASSLDLANTGELFF.

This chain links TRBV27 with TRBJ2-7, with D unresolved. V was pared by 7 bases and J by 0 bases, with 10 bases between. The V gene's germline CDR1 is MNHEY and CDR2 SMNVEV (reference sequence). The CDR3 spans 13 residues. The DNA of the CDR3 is TGTGCCAGCATGATGACTTACTCCTACGAGCAGTACTTC. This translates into CASMMTYSYEQYF.

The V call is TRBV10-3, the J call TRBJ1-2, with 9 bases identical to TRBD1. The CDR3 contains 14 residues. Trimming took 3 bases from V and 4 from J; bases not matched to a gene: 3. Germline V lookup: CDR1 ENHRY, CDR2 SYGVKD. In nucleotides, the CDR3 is TGTGCCATCAGTGACCCGGGACAGGGCTATGGCTACACCTTC. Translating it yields CAISDPGQGYGYTF.

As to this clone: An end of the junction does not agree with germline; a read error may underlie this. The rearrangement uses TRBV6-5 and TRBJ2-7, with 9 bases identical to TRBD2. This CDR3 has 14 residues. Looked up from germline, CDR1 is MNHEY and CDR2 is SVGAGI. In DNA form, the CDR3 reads TGTGCCGGCAGGCAGCCGGGACTAGCTTCCGAGCAGTACTTC. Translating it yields CAGRQPGLASEQYF.

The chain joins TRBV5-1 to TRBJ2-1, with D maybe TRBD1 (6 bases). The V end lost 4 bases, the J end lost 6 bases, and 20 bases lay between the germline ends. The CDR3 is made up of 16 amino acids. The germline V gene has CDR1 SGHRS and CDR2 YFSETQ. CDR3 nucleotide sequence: TGCGCCAGCAGCCCGCTCCGTGCAGGGGAAGGCAATGAGCAGTTCTTC. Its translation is CASSPLRAGEGNEQFF.

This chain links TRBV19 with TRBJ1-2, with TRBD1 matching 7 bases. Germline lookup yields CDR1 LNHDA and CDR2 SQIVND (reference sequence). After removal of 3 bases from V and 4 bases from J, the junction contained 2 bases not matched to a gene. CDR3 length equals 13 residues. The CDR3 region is CASSIRDSYGYTF. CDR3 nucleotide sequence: TGTGCCAGTAGTATCCGGGACAGCTATGGCTACACCTTC.

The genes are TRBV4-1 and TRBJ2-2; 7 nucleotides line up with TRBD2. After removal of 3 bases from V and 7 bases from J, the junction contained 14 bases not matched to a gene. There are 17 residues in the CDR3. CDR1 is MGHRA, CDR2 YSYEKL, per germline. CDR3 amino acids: CASSQAVLANRDGELFF. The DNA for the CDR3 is TGCGCCAGCAGCCAGGCCGTACTAGCGAATCGTGACGGGGAGCTGTTTTTT.

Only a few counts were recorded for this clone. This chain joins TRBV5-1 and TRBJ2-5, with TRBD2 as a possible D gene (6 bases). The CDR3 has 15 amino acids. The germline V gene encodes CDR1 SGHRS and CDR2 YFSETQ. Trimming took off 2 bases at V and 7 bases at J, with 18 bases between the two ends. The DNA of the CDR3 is TGCGCCAGCAGCTTCTCGGGGGAGTTTTCGGCGACCCAGTACTTC. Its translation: CASSFSGEFSATQYF.

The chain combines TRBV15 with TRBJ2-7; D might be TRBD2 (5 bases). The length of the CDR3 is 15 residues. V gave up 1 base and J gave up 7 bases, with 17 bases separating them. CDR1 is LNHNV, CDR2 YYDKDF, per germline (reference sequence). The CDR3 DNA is TGTGCCACCAGCAGAGCAATATTCGGGGTGGCAGAGCAGTACTTC. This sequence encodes CATSRAIFGVAEQYF.

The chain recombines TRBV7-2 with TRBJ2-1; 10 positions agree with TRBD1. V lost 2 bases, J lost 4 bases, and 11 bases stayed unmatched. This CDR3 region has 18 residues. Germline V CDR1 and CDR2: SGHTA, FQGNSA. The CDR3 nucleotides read TGTGCCAGCAGCTTATTTACCCAGAGGACAGGGGGATACAATGAGCAGTTCTTC. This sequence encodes CASSLFTQRTGGYNEQFF. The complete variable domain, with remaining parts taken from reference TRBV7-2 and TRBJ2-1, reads GAGVSQSPSNKVTEKGKDVELRCDPISGHTALYWYRQSLGQGLEFLIYFQGNSAPDKSGLPSDRFSAERTGGSVSTLTIQRTQQEDSAVYLCASSLFTQRTGGYNEQFFGPGTRLTVL.

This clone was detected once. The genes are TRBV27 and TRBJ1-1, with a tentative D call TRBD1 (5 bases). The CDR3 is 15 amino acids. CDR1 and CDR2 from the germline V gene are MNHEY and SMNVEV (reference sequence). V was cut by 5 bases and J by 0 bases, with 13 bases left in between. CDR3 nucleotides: TGTGCCAGCAGTCAGGGCACTTACATGAACACTGAAGCTTTCTTT. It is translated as CASSQGTYMNTEAFF.

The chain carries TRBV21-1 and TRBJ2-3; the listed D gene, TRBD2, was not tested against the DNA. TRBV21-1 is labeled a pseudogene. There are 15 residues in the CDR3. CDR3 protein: CASSKARGPPDTQYF. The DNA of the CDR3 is TGTGCCAGCAGCAAAGCGCGTGGTCCACCAGATACGCAGTATTTT.

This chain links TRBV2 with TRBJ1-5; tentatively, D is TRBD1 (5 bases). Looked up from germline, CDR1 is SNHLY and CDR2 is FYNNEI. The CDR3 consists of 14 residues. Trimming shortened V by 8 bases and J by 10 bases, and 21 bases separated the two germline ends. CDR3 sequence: CASSSGQLRGPQHF. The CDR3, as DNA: TGTGCCAGCTCATCGGGTCAACTTAGGGGTCCCCAGCATTTT. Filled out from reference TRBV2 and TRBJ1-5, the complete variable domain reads EPEVTQTPSHQVTQMGQEVILRCVPISNHLYFYWYRQILGQKVEFLVSFYNNEISEKSEIFDDQFSVERPDGSNFTLKIRSTKLEDSAMYFCASSSGQLRGPQHFGDGTRLSIL.